A selection of T cell receptor beta chains follows, all from one sample in a study of cytomegalovirus exposure and HLA in healthy donors. The protocol was immunoSEQ multiplex PCR, while the TCRdb copy is restricted to in-frame clones and leaves out a portion. The data contain some 150,000 clones, almost 80% of them singletons. Sequencing was done on a sample of PBMCs. The source is a male donor in good health and CMV-seronegative. The CDR3 runs from the conserved cysteine through the conserved F or W. The D gene is left open where the match is weak. Clone size, where shown, is once, few, many, or a class for clones that have expanded.

v_call	j_call	clone_size	d_call	cdr3_aa	cdr3_nt
TRBV7-2	TRBJ1-3	NA	TRBD1	CASSLAGGGNTIYF	TGTGCCAGCAGCTTAGCAGGGGGCGGAAACACCATATATTTT
TRBV19	TRBJ1-6	NA	NA	CASSSADSPLHF	TGTGCCAGTAGTTCCGCGGATTCACCCCTCCACTTT
TRBV19	TRBJ2-1	NA	NA	CASSLRGNEQFF	TGTGCCAGTAGTCTAAGGGGCAATGAGCAGTTCTTC
TRBV29-1	TRBJ1-1	once	NA	CSARTSTEAFF	TGCAGCGCCCGGACATCCACTGAAGCTTTCTTT
TRBV6-5	TRBJ2-5	NA	TRBD1	CASSYRFQGAQETQYF	TGTGCCAGCAGTTACCGATTTCAGGGGGCCCAAGAGACCCAGTACTTC
TRBV9	TRBJ1-2	NA	NA	CASSVAAGSYGYTF	TGTGCCAGCAGCGTAGCGGCGGGGAGCTATGGCTACACCTTC
TRBV5-1	TRBJ2-7	NA	NA	CASRETTASYEQYF	TGCGCCAGCAGAGAAACGACAGCATCCTACGAGCAGTACTTC
TRBV2	TRBJ2-7	NA	TRBD1	CASSECGTGVCEQYF	TGTGCCAGCAGTGAATGTGGGACAGGGGTATGCGAGCAGTACTTC
TRBV6-5	TRBJ1-5	NA	TRBD1	CASSLRGGNQPQHF	TGTGCCAGCAGCCTCAGGGGGGGCAATCAGCCCCAGCATTTT
TRBV2	TRBJ2-7	NA	TRBD1	CASSAGTGPYEQYF	TGTGCCAGCAGCGCCGGGACAGGGCCCTACGAGCAGTACTTC
TRBV7-2	TRBJ2-3	NA	TRBD2	CASSSRPSGVDTQYF	TGTGCCAGCAGCTCCCGTCCTAGCGGGGTCGATACGCAGTATTTT
TRBV27	TRBJ1-1	NA	NA	CASSRTLIGTEAFF	TGTGCCAGCAGTCGGACACTAATCGGCACTGAAGCTTTCTTT
TRBV4-3	TRBJ2-7	NA	TRBD1	CASSYRGVDEQYF	TGCGCCAGCAGCTACAGGGGCGTGGACGAGCAGTACTTC
TRBV30	TRBJ1-1	NA	TRBD1	CAWSRGSEAFF	TGTGCCTGGAGCAGGGGGTCTGAAGCTTTCTTT
TRBV4-1	TRBJ2-3	NA	NA	CASSQEQTSGTDTQYF	TGCGCCAGCAGCCAAGAACAGACTAGTGGGACAGATACGCAGTATTTT
TRBV7-3	TRBJ2-7	once	TRBD1	CASSPTGGYPYEQYF	TGTGCCAGCAGCCCGACAGGGGGCTATCCCTACGAGCAGTACTTC
TRBV5-4	TRBJ1-1	NA	NA	CASSSVSSEAFF	TGTGCCAGCAGCTCTGTATCCTCTGAAGCTTTCTTT
TRBV7-9	TRBJ2-3	NA	NA	CASSDGVADTQYF	TGTGCCAGCAGCGACGGGGTGGCAGATACGCAGTATTTT
TRBV11-3	TRBJ2-1	NA	TRBD1	CASSTRDRAPYNEQFF	TGTGCCAGCAGCACCCGGGACAGGGCGCCTTACAATGAGCAGTTCTTC
TRBV30	TRBJ2-3	few	NA	CAWSKGGYTDTQYF	TGTGCCTGGAGTAAGGGCGGGTACACAGATACGCAGTATTTT
TRBV5-1	TRBJ1-1	NA	TRBD1	CASSPEAGGRTEAFF	TGCGCCAGCAGCCCTGAGGCAGGGGGGAGGACTGAAGCTTTCTTT
TRBV30	TRBJ1-4	NA	TRBD1	CAWTDRAATNEKLFF	TGTGCCTGGACTGACAGGGCAGCAACTAATGAAAAACTGTTTTTT